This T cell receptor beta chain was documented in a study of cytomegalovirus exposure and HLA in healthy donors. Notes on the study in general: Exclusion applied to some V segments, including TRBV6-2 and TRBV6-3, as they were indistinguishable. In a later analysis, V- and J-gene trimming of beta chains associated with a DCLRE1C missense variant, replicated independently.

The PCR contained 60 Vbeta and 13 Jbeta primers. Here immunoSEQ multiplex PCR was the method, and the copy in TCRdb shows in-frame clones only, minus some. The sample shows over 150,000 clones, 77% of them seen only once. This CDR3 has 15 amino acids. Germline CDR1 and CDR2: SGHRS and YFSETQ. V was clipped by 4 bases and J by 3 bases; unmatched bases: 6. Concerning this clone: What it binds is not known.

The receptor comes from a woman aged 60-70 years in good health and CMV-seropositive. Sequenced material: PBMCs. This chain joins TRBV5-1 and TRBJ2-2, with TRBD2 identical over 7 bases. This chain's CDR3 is CASSPFSGYTGELFF. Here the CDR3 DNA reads TGCGCCAGCAGCCCCTTTAGCGGGTACACCGGGGAGCTGTTTTTT.